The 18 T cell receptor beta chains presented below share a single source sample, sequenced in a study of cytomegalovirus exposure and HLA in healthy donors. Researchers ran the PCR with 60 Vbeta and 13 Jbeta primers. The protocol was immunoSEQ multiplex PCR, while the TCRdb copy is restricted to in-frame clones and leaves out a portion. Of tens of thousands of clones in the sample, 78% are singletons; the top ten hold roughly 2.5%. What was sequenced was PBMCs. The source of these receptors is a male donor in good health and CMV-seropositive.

The CDR3 loop is CASSRQGQVPGYTF. The CDR3 bases are TGTGCCAGCAGCCGTCAGGGACAGGTTCCTGGCTACACCTTC. This sequence joins TRBV5-6 and TRBJ1-2; 8 bases are a match to TRBD1. The CDR3 is 14 residues long. V shed 4 bases, J shed 7 bases, and the junction held 9 bases outside the gene matches. CDR1 and CDR2 (germline): SGHDT, YYEEEE. The full variable domain, its missing parts supplied by reference TRBV5-6 and TRBJ1-2, is DAGVTQSPTHLIKTRGQQVTLRCSPKSGHDTVSWYQQALGQGPQFIFQYYEEEERQRGNFPDRFSGHQFPNYSSELNVNALLLGDSALYLCASSRQGQVPGYTFGSGTRLTVV.

CDR3 region: CASRSGLRAFF. CDR3 coding DNA: TGTGCCAGCAGATCGGGACTCCGGGCTTTCTTT. This sequence joins TRBV25-1 and TRBJ1-1; perhaps TRBD1 as D (5 bases). Germline-derived CDR1 and CDR2 are MGHDK and SYGVNS. V lost 6 bases, J lost 11 bases, and 13 bases lay in between. The CDR3 length is 11 residues.

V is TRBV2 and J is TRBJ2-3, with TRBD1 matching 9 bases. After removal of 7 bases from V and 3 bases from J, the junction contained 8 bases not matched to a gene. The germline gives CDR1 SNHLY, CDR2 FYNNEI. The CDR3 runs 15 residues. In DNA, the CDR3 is TGTGCCAGCAAACAGACAGGGGGTGGGACAGATACGCAGTATTTT. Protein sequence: CASKQTGGGTDTQYF.

CDR3 in amino acids: CASSLARGSEQYF. DNA of the CDR3: TGTGCCAGCAGCTTAGCGAGGGGGTCCGAGCAGTACTTC. The chain links TRBV7-6 to TRBJ2-7, with D possibly matching TRBD1 (6 bases). This CDR3 has 13 residues. V shed 0 bases and J shed 6 bases, with 9 bases lying between them. The germline V gene encodes CDR1 SGHVS and CDR2 FNYEAQ.

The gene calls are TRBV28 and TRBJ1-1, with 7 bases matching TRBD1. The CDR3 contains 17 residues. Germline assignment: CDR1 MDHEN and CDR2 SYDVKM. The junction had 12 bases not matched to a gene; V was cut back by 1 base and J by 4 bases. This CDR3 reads CASSLSPGVGQLTEAFF. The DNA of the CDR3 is TGTGCCAGCAGTTTATCCCCAGGGGTGGGACAGCTCACTGAAGCTTTCTTT.

CDR3 DNA sequence: TGTGCCAGCAGCGGGACTATTTGGACCGGGGAGCTGTTTTTT. Translated: CASSGTIWTGELFF. V gene TRBV9 combines with J gene TRBJ2-2, with D perhaps matching TRBD2 (6 bases). V was pared by 3 bases and J by 5 bases, with 11 bases between. The CDR3 consists of 14 residues. Germline-derived CDR1 and CDR2 are SGDLS and YYNGEE.

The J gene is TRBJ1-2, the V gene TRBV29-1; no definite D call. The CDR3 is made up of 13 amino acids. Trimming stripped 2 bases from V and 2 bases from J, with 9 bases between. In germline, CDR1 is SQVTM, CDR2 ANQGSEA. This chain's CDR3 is CSVEQRMNYGYTF. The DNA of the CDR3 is TGCAGCGTTGAACAGCGAATGAACTATGGCTACACCTTC.

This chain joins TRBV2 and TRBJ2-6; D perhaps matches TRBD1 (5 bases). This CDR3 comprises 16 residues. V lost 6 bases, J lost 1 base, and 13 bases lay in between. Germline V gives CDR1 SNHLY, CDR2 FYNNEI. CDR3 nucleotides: TGTGCCAGCAGGGTGGACACGGTATCTGGGGCCAACGTCCTGACTTTC. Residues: CASRVDTVSGANVLTF.

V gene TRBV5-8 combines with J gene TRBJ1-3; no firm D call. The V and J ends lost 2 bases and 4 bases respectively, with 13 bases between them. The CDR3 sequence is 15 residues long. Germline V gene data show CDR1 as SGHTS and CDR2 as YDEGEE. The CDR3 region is CASSFTGLPGNTIYF. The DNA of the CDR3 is TGTGCCAGCAGCTTCACCGGTCTTCCCGGAAACACCATATATTTT. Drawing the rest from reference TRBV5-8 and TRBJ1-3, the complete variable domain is EAGVTQSPTHLIKTRGQQATLRCSPISGHTSVYWYQQALGLGLQFLLWYDEGEERNRGNFPPRFSGRQFPNYSSELNVNALELEDSALYLCASSFTGLPGNTIYFGEGSWLTVV.

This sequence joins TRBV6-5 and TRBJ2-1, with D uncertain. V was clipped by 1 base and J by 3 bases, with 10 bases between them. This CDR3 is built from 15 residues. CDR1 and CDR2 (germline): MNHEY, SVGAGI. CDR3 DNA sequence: TGTGCCAGCAGTTACTTGGTAGCTAGCTACAATGAGCAGTTCTTC. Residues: CASSYLVASYNEQFF.

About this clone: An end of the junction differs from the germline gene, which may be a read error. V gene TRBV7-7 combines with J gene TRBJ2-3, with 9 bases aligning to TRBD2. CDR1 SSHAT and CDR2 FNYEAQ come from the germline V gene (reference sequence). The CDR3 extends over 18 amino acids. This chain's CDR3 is CASSVRLAGRLSTDTQYF. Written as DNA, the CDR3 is TGTGCTAGCAGCGTTCGGCTAGCGGGAAGACTTAGCACAGATACGCAGTATTTT. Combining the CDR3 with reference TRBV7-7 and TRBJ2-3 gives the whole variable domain GAGVSQSPRYKVTKRGQDVTLRCDPISSHATLYWYQQALGQGPEFLTYFNYEAQPDKSGLPSDRFSAERPEGSISTLTIQRTEQRDSAMYRCASSVRLAGRLSTDTQYFGPGTRLTVL.

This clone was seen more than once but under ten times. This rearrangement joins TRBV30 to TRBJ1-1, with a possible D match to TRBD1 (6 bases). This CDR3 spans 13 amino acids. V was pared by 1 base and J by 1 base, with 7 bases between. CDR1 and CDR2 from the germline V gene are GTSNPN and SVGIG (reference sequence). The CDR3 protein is CAWSEDRNTEAFF. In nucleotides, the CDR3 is TGTGCCTGGAGTGAGGACAGGAACACTGAAGCTTTCTTT.

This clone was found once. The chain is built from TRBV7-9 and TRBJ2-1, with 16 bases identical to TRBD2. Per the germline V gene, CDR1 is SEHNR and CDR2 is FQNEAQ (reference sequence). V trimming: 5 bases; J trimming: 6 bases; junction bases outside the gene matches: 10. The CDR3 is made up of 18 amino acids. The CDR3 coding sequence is TGTGCCAGCAGCCCGGGACTAGCGGGAGGGCCTAGGTTCAATGAGCAGTTCTTC. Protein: CASSPGLAGGPRFNEQFF. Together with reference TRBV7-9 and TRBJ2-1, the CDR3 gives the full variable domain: DTGVSQNPRHKITKRGQNVTFRCDPISEHNRLYWYRQTLGQGPEFLTYFQNEAQLEKSRLLSDRFSAERPKGSFSTLEIQRTEQGDSAMYLCASSPGLAGGPRFNEQFFGPGTRLTVL.

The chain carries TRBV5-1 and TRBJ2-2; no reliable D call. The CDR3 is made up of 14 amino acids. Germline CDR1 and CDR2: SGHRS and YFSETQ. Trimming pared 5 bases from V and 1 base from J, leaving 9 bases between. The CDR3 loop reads CASRRLGNTGELFF. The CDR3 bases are TGCGCCAGCAGAAGACTCGGGAACACCGGGGAGCTGTTTTTT. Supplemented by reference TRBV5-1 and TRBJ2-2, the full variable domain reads KAGVTQTPRYLIKTRGQQVTLSCSPISGHRSVSWYQQTPGQGLQFLFEYFSETQRNKGNFPGRFSGRQFSNSRSEMNVSTLELGDSALYLCASRRLGNTGELFFGEGSRLTVL.

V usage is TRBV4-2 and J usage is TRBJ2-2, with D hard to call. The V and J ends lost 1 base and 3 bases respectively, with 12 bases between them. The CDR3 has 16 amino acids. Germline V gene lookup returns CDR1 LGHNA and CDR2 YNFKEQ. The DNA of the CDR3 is TGTGCCAGCAGCCAAGTTCAAGCTTTTCACACCGGGGAGCTGTTTTTT. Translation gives CASSQVQAFHTGELFF.

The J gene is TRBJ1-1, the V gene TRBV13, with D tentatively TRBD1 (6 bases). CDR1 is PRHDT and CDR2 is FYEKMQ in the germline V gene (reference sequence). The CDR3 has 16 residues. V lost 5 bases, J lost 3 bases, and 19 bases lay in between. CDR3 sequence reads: CASSASGTKVDTEAFF. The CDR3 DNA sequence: TGTGCCAGCAGCGCGTCCGGGACAAAAGTCGACACTGAAGCTTTCTTT.

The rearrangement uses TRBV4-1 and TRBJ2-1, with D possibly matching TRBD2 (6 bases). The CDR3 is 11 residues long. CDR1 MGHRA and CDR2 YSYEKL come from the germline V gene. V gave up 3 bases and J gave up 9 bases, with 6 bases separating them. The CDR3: CASSHSGEQFF. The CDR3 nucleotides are TGCGCCAGCAGCCATAGCGGTGAGCAGTTCTTC.

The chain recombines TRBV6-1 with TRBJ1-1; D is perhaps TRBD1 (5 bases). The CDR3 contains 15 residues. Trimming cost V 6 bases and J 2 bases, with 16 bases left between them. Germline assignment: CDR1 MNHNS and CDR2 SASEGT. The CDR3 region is CASSKPIRDNTEAFF. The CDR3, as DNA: TGTGCCAGCAGCAAACCAATCAGGGATAACACTGAAGCTTTCTTT.